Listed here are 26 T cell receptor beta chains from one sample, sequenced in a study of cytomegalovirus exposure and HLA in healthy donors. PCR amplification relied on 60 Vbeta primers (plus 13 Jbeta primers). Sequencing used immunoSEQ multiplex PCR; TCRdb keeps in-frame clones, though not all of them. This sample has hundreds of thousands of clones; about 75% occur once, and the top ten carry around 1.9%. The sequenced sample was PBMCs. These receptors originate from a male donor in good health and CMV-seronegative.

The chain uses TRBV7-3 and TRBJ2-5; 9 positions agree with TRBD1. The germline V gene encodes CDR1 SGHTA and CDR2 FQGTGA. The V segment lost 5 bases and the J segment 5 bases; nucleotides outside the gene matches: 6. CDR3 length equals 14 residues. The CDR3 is CASSPTGGRETQYF. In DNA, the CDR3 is TGTGCCAGCAGCCCAACAGGGGGCCGGGAGACCCAGTACTTC.

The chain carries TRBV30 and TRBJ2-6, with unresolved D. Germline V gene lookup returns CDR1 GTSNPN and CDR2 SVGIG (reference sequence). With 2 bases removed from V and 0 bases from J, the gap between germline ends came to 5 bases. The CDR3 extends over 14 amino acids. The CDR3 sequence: CAWSSFSGANVLTF. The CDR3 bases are TGTGCCTGGAGTTCCTTCTCTGGGGCCAACGTCCTGACTTTC.

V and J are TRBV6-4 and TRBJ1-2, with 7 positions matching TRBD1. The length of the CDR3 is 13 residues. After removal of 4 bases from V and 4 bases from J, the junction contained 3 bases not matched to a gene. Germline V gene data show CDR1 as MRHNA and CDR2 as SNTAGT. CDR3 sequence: CASSAHRGYGYTF. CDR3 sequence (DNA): TGTGCCAGCAGTGCCCACAGGGGCTATGGCTACACCTTC.

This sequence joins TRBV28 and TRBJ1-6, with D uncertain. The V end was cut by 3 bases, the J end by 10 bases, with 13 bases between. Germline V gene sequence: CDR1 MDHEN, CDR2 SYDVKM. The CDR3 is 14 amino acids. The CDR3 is CASSFKGVRSPLHF. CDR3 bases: TGTGCCAGCAGTTTCAAGGGAGTAAGGTCACCCCTCCACTTT.

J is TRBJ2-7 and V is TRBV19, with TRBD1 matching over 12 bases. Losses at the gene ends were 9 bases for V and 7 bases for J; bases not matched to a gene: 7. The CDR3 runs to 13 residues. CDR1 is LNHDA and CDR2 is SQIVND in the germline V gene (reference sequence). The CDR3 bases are TGTGCCAGGATGGGACAGGGGGCGGGAGAGCAGTACTTC. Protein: CARMGQGAGEQYF.

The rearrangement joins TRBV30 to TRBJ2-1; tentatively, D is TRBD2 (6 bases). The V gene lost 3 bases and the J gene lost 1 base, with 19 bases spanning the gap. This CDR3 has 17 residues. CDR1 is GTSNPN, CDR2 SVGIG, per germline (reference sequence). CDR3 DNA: TGTGCCTGGAGCGCGGGGCCCATGGCGCTTTCCTACAATGAGCAGTTCTTC. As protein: CAWSAGPMALSYNEQFF.

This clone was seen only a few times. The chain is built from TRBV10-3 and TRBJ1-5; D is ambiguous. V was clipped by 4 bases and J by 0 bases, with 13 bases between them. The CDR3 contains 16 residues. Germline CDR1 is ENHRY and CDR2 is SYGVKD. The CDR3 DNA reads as TGTGCCATCAGTGGCGCGGATGGCGATAGCAATCAGCCCCAGCATTTT. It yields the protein CAISGADGDSNQPQHF.

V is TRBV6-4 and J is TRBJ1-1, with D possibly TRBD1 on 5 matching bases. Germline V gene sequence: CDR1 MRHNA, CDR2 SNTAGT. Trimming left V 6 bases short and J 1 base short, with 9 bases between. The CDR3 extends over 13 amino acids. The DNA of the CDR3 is TGTGCCAGCAGACAGGCAGAGAACACTGAAGCTTTCTTT. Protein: CASRQAENTEAFF.

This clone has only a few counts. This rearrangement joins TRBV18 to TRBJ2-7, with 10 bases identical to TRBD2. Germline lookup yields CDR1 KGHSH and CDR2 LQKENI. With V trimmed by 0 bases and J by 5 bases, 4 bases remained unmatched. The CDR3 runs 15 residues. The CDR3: CASSPPRLAGNEQYF. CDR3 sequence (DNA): TGTGCCAGCTCACCACCACGACTAGCGGGTAACGAGCAGTACTTC.

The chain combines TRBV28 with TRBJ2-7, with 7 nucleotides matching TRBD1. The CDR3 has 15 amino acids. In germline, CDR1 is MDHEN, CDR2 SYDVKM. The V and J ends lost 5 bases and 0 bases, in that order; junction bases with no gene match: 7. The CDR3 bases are TGTGCCAGCAGTATCACCGGGACAGCCTCCTACGAGCAGTACTTC. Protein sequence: CASSITGTASYEQYF.

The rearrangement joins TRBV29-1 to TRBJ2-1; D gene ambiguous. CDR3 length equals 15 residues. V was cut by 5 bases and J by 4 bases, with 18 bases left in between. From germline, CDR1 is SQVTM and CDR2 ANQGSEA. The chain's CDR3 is CSVPTTIDGYNEQFF. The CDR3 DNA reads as TGCAGCGTTCCAACTACCATTGACGGTTACAATGAGCAGTTCTTC.

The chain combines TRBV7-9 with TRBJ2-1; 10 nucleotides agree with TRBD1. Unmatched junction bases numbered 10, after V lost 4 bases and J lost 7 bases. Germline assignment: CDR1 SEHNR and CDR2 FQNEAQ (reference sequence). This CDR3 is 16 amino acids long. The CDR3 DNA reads TGTGCCAGCAGCTCCCTGACAGGGGGCGTTAGGAATGAGCAGTTCTTC. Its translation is CASSSLTGGVRNEQFF.

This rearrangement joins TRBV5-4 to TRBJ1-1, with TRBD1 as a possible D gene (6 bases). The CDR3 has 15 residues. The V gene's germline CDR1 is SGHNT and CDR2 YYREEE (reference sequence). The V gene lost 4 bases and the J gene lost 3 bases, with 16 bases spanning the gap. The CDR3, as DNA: TGTGCCAGCAGCGTCCCAGGGGTTGGGGACACTGAAGCTTTCTTT. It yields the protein CASSVPGVGDTEAFF.

The CDR3 protein is CASSRGHSRGETQYF. Written as DNA, the CDR3 is TGTGCCAGCAGCCGCGGACATTCACGGGGGGAGACCCAGTACTTC. V gene TRBV6-6 combines with J gene TRBJ2-5; D may be TRBD2 (6 bases). Per the germline V gene, CDR1 is MNHNY and CDR2 is SVGAGI (reference sequence). The CDR3 has 15 residues. Trimming removed 6 bases at V and 5 bases at J, with 19 bases between.

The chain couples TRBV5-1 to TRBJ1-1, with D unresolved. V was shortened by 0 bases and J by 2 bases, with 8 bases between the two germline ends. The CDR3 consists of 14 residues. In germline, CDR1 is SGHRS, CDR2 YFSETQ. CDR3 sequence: CASSLVSRNTEAFF. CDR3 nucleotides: TGCGCCAGCAGCTTGGTATCCAGAAACACTGAAGCTTTCTTT.

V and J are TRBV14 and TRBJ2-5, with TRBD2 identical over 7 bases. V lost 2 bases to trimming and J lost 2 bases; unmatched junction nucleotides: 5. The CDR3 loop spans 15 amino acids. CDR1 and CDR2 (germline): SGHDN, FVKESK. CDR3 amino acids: CASSQPSGYQETQYF. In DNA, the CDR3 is TGTGCCAGCAGCCAACCTAGCGGATATCAAGAGACCCAGTACTTC.

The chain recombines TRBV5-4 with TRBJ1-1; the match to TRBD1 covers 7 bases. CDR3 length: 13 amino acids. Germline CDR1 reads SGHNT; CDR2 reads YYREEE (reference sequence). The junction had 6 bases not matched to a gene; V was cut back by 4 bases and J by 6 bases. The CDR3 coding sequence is TGTGCCAGCAGCGTGGACAGGACCTCTGAAGCTTTCTTT. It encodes CASSVDRTSEAFF.

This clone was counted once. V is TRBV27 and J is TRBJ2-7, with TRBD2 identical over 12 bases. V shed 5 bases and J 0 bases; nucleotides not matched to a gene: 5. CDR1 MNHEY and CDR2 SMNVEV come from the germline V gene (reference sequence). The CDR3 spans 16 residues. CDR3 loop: CASSNRLAGASYEQYF. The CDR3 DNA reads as TGTGCCAGCAGTAATCGACTAGCGGGAGCCTCCTACGAGCAGTACTTC.

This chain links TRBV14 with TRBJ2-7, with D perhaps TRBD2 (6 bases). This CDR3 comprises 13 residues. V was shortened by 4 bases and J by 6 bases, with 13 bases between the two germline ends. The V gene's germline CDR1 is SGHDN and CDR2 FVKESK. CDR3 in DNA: TGTGCCAGCAGCCTTTATAGGGGAGGCGAGCAGTACTTC. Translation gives CASSLYRGGEQYF.

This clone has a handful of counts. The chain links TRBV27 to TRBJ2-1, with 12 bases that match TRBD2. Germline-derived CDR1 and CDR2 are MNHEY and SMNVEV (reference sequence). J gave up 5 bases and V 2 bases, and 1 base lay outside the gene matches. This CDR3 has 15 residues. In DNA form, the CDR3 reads TGTGCCAGCAGTTTAAGGACTAGCGGGAACAATGAGCAGTTCTTC. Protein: CASSLRTSGNNEQFF.

Here the CDR3 reads CSVGVGGAYGYTF. The DNA of the CDR3 is TGCAGCGTTGGTGTGGGGGGGGCCTATGGCTACACCTTC. The rearrangement links TRBV29-1 to TRBJ1-2; TRBD1 might be the D (6 bases). The V end lost 4 bases, the J end lost 4 bases, and 13 bases lay between the germline ends. There are 13 residues in the CDR3. CDR1 SQVTM and CDR2 ANQGSEA come from the germline V gene.

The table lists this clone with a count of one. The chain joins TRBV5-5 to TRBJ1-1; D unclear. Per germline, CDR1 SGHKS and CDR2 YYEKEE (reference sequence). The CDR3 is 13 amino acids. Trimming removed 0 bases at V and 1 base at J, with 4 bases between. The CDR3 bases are TGTGCCAGCAGCTTGGTGAGGAACACTGAAGCTTTCTTT. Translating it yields CASSLVRNTEAFF.

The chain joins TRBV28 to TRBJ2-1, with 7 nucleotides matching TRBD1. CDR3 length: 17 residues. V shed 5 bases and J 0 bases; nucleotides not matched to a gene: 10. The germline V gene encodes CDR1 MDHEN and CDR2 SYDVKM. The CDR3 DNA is TGTGCCAGCAGTCGTCCCTACAGGGGCAGCTCCTACAATGAGCAGTTCTTC. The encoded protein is CASSRPYRGSSYNEQFF. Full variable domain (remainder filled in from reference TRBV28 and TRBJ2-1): DVKVTQSSRYLVKRTGEKVFLECVQDMDHENMFWYRQDPGLGLRLIYFSYDVKMKEKGDIPEGYSVSREKKERFSLILESASTNQTSMYLCASSRPYRGSSYNEQFFGPGTRLTVL.

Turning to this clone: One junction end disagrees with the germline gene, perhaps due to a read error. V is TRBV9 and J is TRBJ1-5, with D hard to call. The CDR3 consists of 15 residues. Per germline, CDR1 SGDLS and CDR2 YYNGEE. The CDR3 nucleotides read TGTGCCAGCAGCGTAGTGGGAGATAGCAGTCAGCCCCAGCATTTT. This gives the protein CASSVVGDSSQPQHF.

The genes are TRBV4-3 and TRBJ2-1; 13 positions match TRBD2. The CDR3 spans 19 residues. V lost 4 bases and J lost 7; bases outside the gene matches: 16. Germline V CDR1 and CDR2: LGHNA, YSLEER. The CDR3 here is CASSPSWTSGGMGINEQFF. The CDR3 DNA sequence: TGCGCCAGCAGCCCAAGTTGGACTAGCGGGGGAATGGGGATAAATGAGCAGTTCTTC.

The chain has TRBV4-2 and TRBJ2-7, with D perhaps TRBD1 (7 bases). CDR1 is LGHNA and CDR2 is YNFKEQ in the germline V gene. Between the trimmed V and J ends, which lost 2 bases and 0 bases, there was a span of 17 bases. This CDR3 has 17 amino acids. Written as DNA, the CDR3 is TGTGCCAGCAGCCAAATTTCCAGGGGGGTAAGCTCCTACGAGCAGTACTTC. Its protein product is CASSQISRGVSSYEQYF.